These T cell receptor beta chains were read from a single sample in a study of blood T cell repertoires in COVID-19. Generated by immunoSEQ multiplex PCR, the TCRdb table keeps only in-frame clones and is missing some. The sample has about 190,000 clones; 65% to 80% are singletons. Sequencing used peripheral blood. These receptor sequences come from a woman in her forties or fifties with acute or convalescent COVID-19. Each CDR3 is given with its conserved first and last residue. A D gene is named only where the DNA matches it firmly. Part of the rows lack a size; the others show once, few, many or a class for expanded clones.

CASSGQFSPLHF	TGTGCCAGCAGTGGACAGTTTTCACCCCTCCACTTT	TRBV28	TRBJ1-6	once	-
CASSWEGLRTGELFF	TGTGCCAGCAGTTGGGAGGGTCTTCGCACCGGGGAGCTGTTTTTT	TRBV28	TRBJ2-2	-	TRBD2
CASSPGTSGNEQFF	TGTGCCAGCAGCCCAGGGACTAGCGGGAATGAGCAGTTCTTC	TRBV7-8	TRBJ2-1	-	TRBD2
CASTEYRECTDTQYF	TGTGCCAGCACGGAATACAGGGAATGCACAGATACGCAGTATTTT	TRBV6-4	TRBJ2-3	-	-
CASSLRQGLWETQYF	TGTGCCAGCAGCTTAAGACAGGGGCTCTGGGAGACCCAGTACTTC	TRBV5-5	TRBJ2-5	-	TRBD1
CASSLRLAWYEQFF	TGCGCCAGCAGCCTCAGACTAGCTTGGTATGAGCAGTTCTTC	TRBV4-3	TRBJ2-1	once	TRBD2
CASSVSGTLNQPQHF	TGTGCCAGCAGCGTGTCCGGGACACTCAATCAGCCCCAGCATTTT	TRBV9	TRBJ1-5	-	-
CASSLDRVRTEAFF	TGTGCCAGCAGTTTGGACAGGGTGAGAACTGAAGCTTTCTTT	TRBV6-5	TRBJ1-1	-	TRBD1
CASSTGSNTEAFF	TGTGCCTCCTCAACAGGGAGCAATACTGAAGCTTTCTTT	TRBV30	TRBJ1-1	-	-
CASSPLEGVTIEAFF	TGCGCCAGCAGCCCGCTGGAGGGAGTAACGATTGAAGCTTTCTTT	TRBV4-1	TRBJ1-1	many	-
CASSLGTSGWGTDTQYF	TGTGCCAGCAGCCTTGGGACTAGCGGGTGGGGCACAGATACGCAGTATTTT	TRBV7-8	TRBJ2-3	-	TRBD2
CASSPGQENTEAFF	TGTGCCAGCAGCCCCGGACAGGAGAACACTGAAGCTTTCTTT	TRBV11-3	TRBJ1-1	-	TRBD1
CASSSNLAARYNEQFF	TGTGCCAGCAGTTCCAATCTAGCGGCCCGCTACAATGAGCAGTTCTTC	TRBV6-5	TRBJ2-1	few	TRBD2
CASSPAPYSNQPQHF	TGTGCCAGCAGTCCCGCGCCTTATAGCAATCAGCCCCAGCATTTT	TRBV28	TRBJ1-5	-	-
CASTENYEQYF	TGTGCCAGCACCGAGAACTACGAGCAGTACTTC	TRBV28	TRBJ2-7	-	-
CASSYEAEQYF	TGTGCCAGCAGTTACGAAGCTGAGCAGTACTTC	TRBV6-2/TRBV6-3	TRBJ2-7	-	-
CASSSRLAGGYNEQFF	TGTGCCAGCAGCTCGCGACTAGCGGGAGGGTACAATGAGCAGTTCTTC	TRBV7-9	TRBJ2-1	-	TRBD2
CASGRTGTYEQYF	TGTGCTAGTGGCCGGACAGGGACCTACGAGCAGTACTTC	TRBV12-5	TRBJ2-7	-	TRBD1
CASSLDPGSYEQYF	TGTGCCAGCAGCTTAGATCCCGGGTCCTACGAGCAGTACTTC	TRBV11-2	TRBJ2-7	-	-
CASSRVAGGYNEQFF	TGTGCCAGCAGTCGGGTAGCGGGTGGCTACAATGAGCAGTTCTTC	TRBV3-1/TRBV3-2	TRBJ2-1	-	TRBD2
CASGREWTGELFF	TGTGCCAGCGGACGGGAGTGGACCGGGGAGCTGTTTTTT	TRBV3-1/TRBV3-2	TRBJ2-2	-	-
CASSYSTANTEAFF	TGTGCCAGCAGTTACTCGACAGCGAACACTGAAGCTTTCTTT	TRBV6-5	TRBJ1-1	-	-
CASSQTGGEQPQHF	TGTGCCAGCAGTCAGACAGGGGGAGAGCAGCCCCAGCATTTT	TRBV6-2/TRBV6-3	TRBJ1-5	-	TRBD1
CASRLTSGRFLYEQYF	TGTGCCAGCAGGCTTACTAGCGGGAGGTTCCTCTACGAGCAGTACTTC	TRBV27	TRBJ2-7	-	TRBD2
CASSPASYNEQFF	TGTGCCAGCTCACCGGCTAGCTACAATGAGCAGTTCTTC	TRBV18	TRBJ2-1	-	-
CASSTISGYNEQFF	TGTGCCAGCTCCACTATAAGCGGCTACAATGAGCAGTTCTTC	TRBV5-4	TRBJ2-1	-	-
CASKWSGGGDQPQHF	TGTGCCAGCAAATGGTCGGGGGGAGGCGATCAGCCCCAGCATTTT	TRBV5-6	TRBJ1-5	-	-
CASSQHTGGTKYQETQYF	TGTGCCAGCAGCCAACACACCGGAGGCACCAAGTACCAAGAGACCCAGTACTTC	TRBV14	TRBJ2-5	once	-
CASRFSGILGETQYF	TGCGCCAGCAGATTTAGCGGGATTTTGGGAGAGACCCAGTACTTC	TRBV5-1	TRBJ2-5	few	TRBD2
CASSLGVGAIQEIQYF	TGCGCCAGCAGCTTGGGGGTAGGAGCTATACAAGAGATCCAGTACTTC	TRBV5-1	TRBJ2-5	-	-
CSVERQGRFQETQYF	TGCAGCGTTGAACGACAGGGGAGGTTCCAAGAGACCCAGTACTTC	TRBV29-1	TRBJ2-5	once	TRBD1
CASYGTSYEQYF	TGTGCCAGCTATGGCACCTCCTACGAGCAGTACTTC	TRBV5-5	TRBJ2-7	-	-
CANRLGNQPQHF	TGTGCCAACAGATTAGGCAATCAGCCCCAGCATTTT	TRBV21-1	TRBJ1-5	-	-
CAIGAGANNEQFF	TGTGCCATCGGAGCGGGAGCGAACAATGAGCAGTTCTTC	TRBV10-3	TRBJ2-1	few	TRBD2
CASSLRVSEEQFF	TGCGCCAGCAGCCTGCGAGTATCGGAGGAGCAGTTCTTC	TRBV5-1	TRBJ2-1	-	-
CASSLLLAGGYEQYF	TGTGCCAGCAGCCTATTACTAGCGGGGGGGTACGAGCAGTACTTC	TRBV6-5	TRBJ2-7	few	TRBD2
CASSLAWDRGYGYTF	TGTGCCAGCAGCTTAGCGTGGGACAGGGGCTATGGCTACACCTTC	TRBV7-9	TRBJ1-2	-	TRBD1
CASSQWALRDRRDSPLHF	TGTGCCAGCAGCCAATGGGCTCTACGGGATCGCCGAGACTCACCCCTCCACTTT	TRBV16	TRBJ1-6	-	-
CASSQVGGQGPDTQYF	TGTGCCAGCAGCCAAGTAGGGGGACAGGGCCCAGATACGCAGTATTTT	TRBV3-1/TRBV3-2	TRBJ2-3	-	TRBD1
CASSSGLIVNSPLHF	TGTGCCAGCAGTTCAGGGCTGATCGTTAATTCACCCCTCCACTTT	TRBV5-5	TRBJ1-6	-	-
CASSGTGVSYEQYF	TGTGCCAGCAGCGGGACAGGGGTTTCCTACGAGCAGTACTTC	TRBV2	TRBJ2-7	-	TRBD1
CASSGSGGYNEQFF	TGCGCCAGCAGCGGGAGCGGGGGCTACAATGAGCAGTTCTTC	TRBV5-1	TRBJ2-1	-	TRBD2
CASSYSFGTGNYEQYF	TGTGCCAGCAGTTACTCATTTGGGACAGGGAACTACGAGCAGTACTTC	TRBV6-5	TRBJ2-7	-	TRBD1
CASSRQGIAEAFF	TGTGCCAGCAGCCGACAGGGAATAGCTGAAGCTTTCTTT	TRBV11-2	TRBJ1-1	-	TRBD1
CASIAWDSHEQYF	TGTGCCAGCATAGCGTGGGACTCGCACGAGCAGTACTTC	TRBV27	TRBJ2-7	-	-
CASSEARVTDTQYF	TGTGCCAGCAGTGAAGCGCGAGTCACAGATACGCAGTATTTT	TRBV2	TRBJ2-3	-	-
CASSLRAGRMYEQYF	TGTGCCAGCAGCTTGAGGGCAGGGCGCATGTACGAGCAGTACTTC	TRBV5-6	TRBJ2-7	-	-
CASSGTGREKLFF	TGTGCCAGCAGCGGGACAGGGAGAGAAAAACTGTTTTTT	TRBV9	TRBJ1-4	-	TRBD1
CASSQDPNGGRNTEAFF	TGTGCCAGCAGCCAAGATCCCAACGGGGGGCGCAACACTGAAGCTTTCTTT	TRBV3-1/TRBV3-2	TRBJ1-1	-	-
CASRGTGTSYEQYF	TGTGCCAGCAGAGGGACAGGGACGTCCTACGAGCAGTACTTC	TRBV6-5	TRBJ2-7	-	TRBD1
CASRKDRGSNYGYTF	TGTGCCAGCAGGAAGGACAGGGGGTCTAACTATGGCTACACCTTC	TRBV6-5	TRBJ1-2	-	TRBD1
CASRQNEKLFF	TGCGCCAGCCGACAGAATGAAAAACTGTTTTTT	TRBV5-1	TRBJ1-4	-	-
CASSPPAPRSEQYF	TGTGCCAGCAGCCCCCCAGCGCCAAGGAGCGAGCAGTACTTC	TRBV5-8	TRBJ2-7	-	-